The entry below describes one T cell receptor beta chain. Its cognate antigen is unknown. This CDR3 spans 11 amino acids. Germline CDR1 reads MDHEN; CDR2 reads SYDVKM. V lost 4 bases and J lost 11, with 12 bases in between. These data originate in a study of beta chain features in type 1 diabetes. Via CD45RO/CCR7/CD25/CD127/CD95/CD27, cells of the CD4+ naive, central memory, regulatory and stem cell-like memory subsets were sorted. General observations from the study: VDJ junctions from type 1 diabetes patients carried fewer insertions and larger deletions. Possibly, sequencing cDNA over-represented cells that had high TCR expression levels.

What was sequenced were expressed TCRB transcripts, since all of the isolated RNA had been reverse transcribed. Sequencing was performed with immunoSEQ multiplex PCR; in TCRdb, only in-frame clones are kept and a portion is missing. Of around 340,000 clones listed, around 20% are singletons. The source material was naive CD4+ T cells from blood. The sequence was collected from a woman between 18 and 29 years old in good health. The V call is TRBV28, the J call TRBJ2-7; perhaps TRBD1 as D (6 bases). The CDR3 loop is CASSYRVSKYF. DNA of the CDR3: TGTGCCAGCAGTTACAGGGTATCTAAGTACTTC.